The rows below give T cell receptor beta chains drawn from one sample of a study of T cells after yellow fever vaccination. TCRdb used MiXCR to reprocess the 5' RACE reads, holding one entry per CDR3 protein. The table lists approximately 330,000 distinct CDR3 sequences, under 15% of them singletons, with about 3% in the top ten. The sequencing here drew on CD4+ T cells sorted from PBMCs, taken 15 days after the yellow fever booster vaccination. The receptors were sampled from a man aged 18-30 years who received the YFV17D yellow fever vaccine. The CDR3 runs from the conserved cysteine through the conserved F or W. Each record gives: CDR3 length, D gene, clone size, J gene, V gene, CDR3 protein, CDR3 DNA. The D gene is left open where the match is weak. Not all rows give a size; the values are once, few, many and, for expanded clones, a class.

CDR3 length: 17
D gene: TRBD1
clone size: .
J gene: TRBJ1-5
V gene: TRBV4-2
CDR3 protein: CASSPGQGAYSNQPQHF
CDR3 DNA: TGTGCCAGCAGCCCTGGACAGGGGGCATATAGCAATCAGCCCCAGCATTTT

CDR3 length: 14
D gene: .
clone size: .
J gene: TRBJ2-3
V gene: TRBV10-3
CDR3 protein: CATLGLASTDTQYF
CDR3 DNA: TGTGCCACCTTGGGACTGGCTAGCACAGATACGCAGTATTTT

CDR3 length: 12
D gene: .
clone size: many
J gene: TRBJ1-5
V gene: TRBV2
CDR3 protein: CASRLTGQPQHF
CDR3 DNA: TGTGCCAGCAGGTTAACGGGGCAGCCCCAGCATTTT

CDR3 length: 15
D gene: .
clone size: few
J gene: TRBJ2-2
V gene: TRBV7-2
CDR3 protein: CASSFWAGNTGELFF
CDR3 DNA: TGTGCCAGCAGCTTTTGGGCAGGGAACACCGGGGAGCTGTTTTTT

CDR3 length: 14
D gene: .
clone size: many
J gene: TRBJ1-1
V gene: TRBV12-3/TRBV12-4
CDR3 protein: CASSFGRLATEAFF
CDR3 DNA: TGTGCCAGCAGTTTTGGGAGGTTAGCCACTGAAGCTTTCTTT

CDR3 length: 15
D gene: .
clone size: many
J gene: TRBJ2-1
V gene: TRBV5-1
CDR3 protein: CASSSTVGGYNEQFF
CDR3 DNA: TGCGCCAGCAGCTCCACCGTGGGGGGATACAATGAGCAGTTCTTC

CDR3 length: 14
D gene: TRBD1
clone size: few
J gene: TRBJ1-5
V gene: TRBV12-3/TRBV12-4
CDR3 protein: CASSLRGTDQPQHF
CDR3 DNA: TGTGCCAGCAGTTTAAGGGGGACAGATCAGCCCCAGCATTTT

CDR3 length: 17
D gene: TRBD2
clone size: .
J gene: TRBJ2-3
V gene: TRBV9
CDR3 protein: CASSERPLAGNTDTQYF
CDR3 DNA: TGTGCCAGCAGCGAGAGGCCGCTAGCGGGAAACACAGATACGCAGTATTTT

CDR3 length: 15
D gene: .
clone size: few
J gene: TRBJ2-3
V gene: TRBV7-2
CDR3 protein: CASSAGPGSTDTQYF
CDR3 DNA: TGTGCCAGCAGCGCAGGACCGGGCAGCACAGATACGCAGTATTTT

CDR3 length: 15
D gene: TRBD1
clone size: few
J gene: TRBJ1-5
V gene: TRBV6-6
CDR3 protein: CASSFPTGGSQPQHF
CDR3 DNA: TGTGCCAGCAGTTTCCCGACAGGGGGCAGTCAGCCCCAGCATTTT

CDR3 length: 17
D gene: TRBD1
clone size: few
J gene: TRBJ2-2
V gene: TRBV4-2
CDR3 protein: CASSHPRTGFDTGELFF
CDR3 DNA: TGTGCCAGCAGCCACCCTAGGACAGGGTTCGACACCGGGGAGCTGTTTTTT

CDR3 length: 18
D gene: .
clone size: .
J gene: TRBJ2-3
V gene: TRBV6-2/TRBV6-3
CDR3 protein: CASGGRRRDNGGRDTQYF
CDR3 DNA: TGTGCCAGCGGAGGGAGACGACGAGACAACGGGGGCCGGGATACGCAGTATTTT

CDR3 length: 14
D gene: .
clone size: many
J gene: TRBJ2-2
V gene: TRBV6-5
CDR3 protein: CASSYDRYTGELFF
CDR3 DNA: TGTGCCAGCAGTTACGACAGATACACCGGGGAGCTGTTTTTT

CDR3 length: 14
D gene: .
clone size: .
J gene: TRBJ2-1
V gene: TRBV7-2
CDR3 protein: CASSQLTRYNEQFF
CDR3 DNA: TGTGCCAGCAGCCAGTTGACTAGATACAATGAGCAGTTCTTC

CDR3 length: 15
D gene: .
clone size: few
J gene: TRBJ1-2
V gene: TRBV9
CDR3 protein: CASSVGGKINYGYTF
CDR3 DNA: TGTGCCAGCAGCGTAGGGGGGAAAATCAACTATGGCTACACCTTC

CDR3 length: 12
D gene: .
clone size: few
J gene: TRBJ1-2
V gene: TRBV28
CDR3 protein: CASSLLPSGYTF
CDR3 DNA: TGTGCCAGCAGTTTATTGCCGAGTGGCTACACCTTC

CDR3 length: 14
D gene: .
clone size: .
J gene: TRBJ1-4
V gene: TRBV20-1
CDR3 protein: CSARDPLGNEKLFF
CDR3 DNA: TGCAGTGCTAGAGATCCCCTCGGCAATGAAAAACTGTTTTTT

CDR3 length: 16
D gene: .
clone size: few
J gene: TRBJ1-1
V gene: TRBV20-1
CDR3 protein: CSANPLSRRGNTEAFF
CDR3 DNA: TGCAGTGCTAACCCTTTATCCAGACGGGGGAACACTGAAGCTTTCTTT

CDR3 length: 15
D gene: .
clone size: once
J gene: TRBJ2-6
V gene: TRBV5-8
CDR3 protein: CASSPGWSGANVLTF
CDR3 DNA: TGTGCCAGCAGCCCCGGTTGGTCTGGGGCCAACGTCCTGACTTTC

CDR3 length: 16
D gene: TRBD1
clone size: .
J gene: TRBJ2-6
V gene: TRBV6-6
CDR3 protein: CATTRDRGSGANVLTF
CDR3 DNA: TGTGCCACCACCCGGGACAGGGGTTCTGGGGCCAACGTCCTGACTTTC

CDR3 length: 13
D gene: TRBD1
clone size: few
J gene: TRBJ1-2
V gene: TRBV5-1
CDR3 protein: CASSLDRSYGYTF
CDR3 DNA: TGCGCCAGCAGCCTGGACAGGAGCTATGGCTACACCTTC

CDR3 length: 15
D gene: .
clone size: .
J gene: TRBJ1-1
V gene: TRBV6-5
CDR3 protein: CASSYSGPPATEAFF
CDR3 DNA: TGTGCCAGCAGTTACTCGGGACCGCCCGCGACTGAAGCTTTCTTT

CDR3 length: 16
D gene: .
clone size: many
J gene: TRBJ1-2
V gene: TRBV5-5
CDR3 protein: CASSLAPLRAEYGYTF
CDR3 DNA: TGTGCCAGCAGCTTGGCCCCGCTCCGGGCCGAATATGGCTACACCTTC

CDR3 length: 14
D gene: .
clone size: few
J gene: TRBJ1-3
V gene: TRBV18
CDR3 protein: CASSRDVSGNTIYF
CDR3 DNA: TGTGCCAGCTCCCGAGACGTCTCTGGAAACACCATATATTTT

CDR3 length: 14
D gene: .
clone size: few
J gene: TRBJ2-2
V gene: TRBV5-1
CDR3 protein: CASNRAANTGELFF
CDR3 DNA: TGCGCCAGCAACCGGGCAGCGAACACCGGGGAGCTGTTTTTT

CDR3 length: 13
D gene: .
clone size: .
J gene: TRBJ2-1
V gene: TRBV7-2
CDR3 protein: CASSLGSRNEQFF
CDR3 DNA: TGTGCCAGCAGCTTAGGGTCGAGGAATGAGCAGTTCTTC

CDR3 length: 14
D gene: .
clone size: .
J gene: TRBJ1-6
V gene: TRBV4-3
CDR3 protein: CASSQVIRDSPLHF
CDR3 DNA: TGCGCCAGCAGCCAAGTCATCAGGGATTCACCCCTCCACTTT

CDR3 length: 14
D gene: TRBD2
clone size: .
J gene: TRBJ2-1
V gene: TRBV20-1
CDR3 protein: CSAPRASGDNEQFF
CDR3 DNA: TGCAGTGCTCCCCGAGCTAGCGGAGACAATGAGCAGTTCTTC

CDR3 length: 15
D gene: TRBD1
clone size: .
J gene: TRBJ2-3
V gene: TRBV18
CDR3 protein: CASSPNRGPRDTQYF
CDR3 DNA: TGTGCCAGCTCACCAAACAGGGGGCCAAGGGATACGCAGTATTTT

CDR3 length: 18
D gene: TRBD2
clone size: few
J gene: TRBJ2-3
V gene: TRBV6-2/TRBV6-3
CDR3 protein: CASSYISGLAGSTDTQYF
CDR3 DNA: TGTGCCAGCAGTTACATCTCGGGACTAGCGGGGAGCACAGATACGCAGTATTTT

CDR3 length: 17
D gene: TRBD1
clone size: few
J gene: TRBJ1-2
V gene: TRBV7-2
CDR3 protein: CASSPNGGQGGAYGYTF
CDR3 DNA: TGTGCCAGCAGCCCCAATGGGGGACAGGGAGGCGCTTATGGCTACACCTTC

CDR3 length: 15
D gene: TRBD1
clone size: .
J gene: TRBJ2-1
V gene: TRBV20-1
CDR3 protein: CSASRPGRGRNEQFF
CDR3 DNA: TGCAGTGCTAGTAGACCGGGTAGGGGGCGTAATGAGCAGTTCTTC

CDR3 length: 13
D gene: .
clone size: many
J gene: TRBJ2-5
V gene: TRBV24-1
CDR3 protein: CATSDWTAETQYF
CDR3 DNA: TGTGCCACCAGTGATTGGACAGCAGAGACCCAGTACTTC

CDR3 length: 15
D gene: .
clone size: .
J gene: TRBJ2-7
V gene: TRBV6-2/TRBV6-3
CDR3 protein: CASSTWGLKSYEQYF
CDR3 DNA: TGTGCCAGCTCCACTTGGGGGCTTAAGTCCTACGAGCAGTACTTC

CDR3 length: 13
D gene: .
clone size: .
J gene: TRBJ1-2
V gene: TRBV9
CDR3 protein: CASSPDSRYGYTF
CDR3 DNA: TGTGCCAGCAGCCCTGACTCCCGCTATGGCTACACCTTC

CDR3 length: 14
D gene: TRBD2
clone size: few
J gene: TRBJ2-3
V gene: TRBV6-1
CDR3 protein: CASLTTSGVDTQYF
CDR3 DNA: TGTGCCAGCTTGACGACTAGCGGGGTGGATACGCAGTATTTT

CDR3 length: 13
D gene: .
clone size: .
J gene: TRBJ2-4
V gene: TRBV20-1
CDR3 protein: CSASVRVIGIQYF
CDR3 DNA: TGCAGTGCTAGTGTCAGGGTGATCGGCATTCAGTACTTC

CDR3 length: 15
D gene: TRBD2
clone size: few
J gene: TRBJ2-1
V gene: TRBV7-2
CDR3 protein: CASSLAPAGGDEQFF
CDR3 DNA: TGTGCCAGCAGCTTAGCGCCGGCGGGGGGCGATGAGCAGTTCTTC